Shown below are 18 T cell receptor beta chains from a single sample sequenced in a study of chemoradiotherapy in HPV16-positive cancers. Clones were read by immunoSEQ multiplex PCR, and TCRdb kept only the in-frame ones, dropping some. The sample includes over 20,000 clones, less than 90% of them seen just once. Material: blood, obtained from a patient who underwent chemoradiotherapy. The receptor set was obtained from a human donor with HPV-associated anogenital cancer.

The V gene is TRBV19, the J gene TRBJ2-2; weak D call: TRBD1 (7 bases). Looked up from germline, CDR1 is LNHDA and CDR2 is SQIVND (reference sequence). Deletions cut 4 bases from V and 0 bases from J, with 12 bases between. The CDR3 totals 16 residues. CDR3 sequence (DNA): TGTGCCAGTAGTACCAGGGGGGTTACGAACACCGGGGAGCTGTTTTTT. Translation gives CASSTRGVTNTGELFF. Together with reference TRBV19 and TRBJ2-2, the CDR3 gives the full variable domain: DGGITQSPKYLFRKEGQNVTLSCEQNLNHDAMYWYRQDPGQGLRLIYYSQIVNDFQKGDIAEGYSVSREKKESFPLTVTSAQKNPTAFYLCASSTRGVTNTGELFFGEGSRLTVL.

The gene calls are TRBV10-1 and TRBJ1-1, with TRBD1 matching 8 bases. Looked up from germline, CDR1 is WNHNN and CDR2 is SYGVQD (reference sequence). V lost 11 bases, J lost 10 bases, and 12 bases stayed unmatched. This CDR3 spans 12 amino acids. CDR3 amino acids: CAAWQGAGGAFF. The CDR3 DNA is TGCGCCGCCTGGCAGGGGGCCGGGGGAGCTTTCTTT.

The J gene is TRBJ2-6, the V gene TRBV5-1, with D hard to call. Germline V gives CDR1 SGHRS, CDR2 YFSETQ. The length of the CDR3 is 14 residues. Trimming took 5 bases from V and 4 from J, leaving 10 bases between them. For the CDR3, the DNA is TGCGCCAGCAGGCAAGGTTCCGGGGCCAACGTCCTGACTTTC. Protein sequence: CASRQGSGANVLTF.

The J gene is TRBJ2-5, the V gene TRBV5-1, with 9 bases lining up with TRBD1. This CDR3 has 15 amino acids. Per germline, CDR1 SGHRS and CDR2 YFSETQ. J lost 4 bases, V lost 2 bases, and 6 bases had no gene match. The CDR3 bases are TGCGCCAGCAGCTTCAAACAGGGGGCAGGAGAGACCCAGTACTTC. Protein: CASSFKQGAGETQYF.

The V gene is TRBV6-5, the J gene TRBJ2-7, with 9 bases that match TRBD2. The trim removed 4 bases at V and 0 bases at J, leaving 4 bases unmatched. The CDR3 runs 15 residues. The germline gives CDR1 MNHEY, CDR2 SVGAGI. CDR3 nucleotide sequence: TGTGCCAGCAGTTTGGAAGCGGGAGGCTCCTACGAGCAGTACTTC. Translating gives CASSLEAGGSYEQYF.

The chain carries TRBV6-4 and TRBJ2-1, with 7 bases matching TRBD2. CDR1 MRHNA and CDR2 SNTAGT come from the germline V gene. The CDR3 length is 17 residues. V lost 5 bases and J lost 1; bases outside the gene matches: 11. CDR3 bases: TGTGCCAGCAGTAGAGGCGGGAGTACACATTCCTACAATGAGCAGTTCTTC. Its translation is CASSRGGSTHSYNEQFF.

The CDR3 region is CASSRTSGSKQYF. In nucleotides, the CDR3 is TGTGCCAGCAGCAGAACTAGCGGGAGTAAGCAGTACTTC. This chain links TRBV11-1 with TRBJ2-7; 11 bases align to TRBD2. The germline gives CDR1 SGHAT, CDR2 FQDESV (reference sequence). This CDR3 spans 13 amino acids. The J segment lost 8 bases and the V segment lost 5 bases, leaving 5 bases of the junction unmatched.

The chain uses TRBV4-1 and TRBJ1-5; tentative D call: TRBD1 (6 bases). Trimming left V 0 bases short and J 0 bases short, with 9 bases between. Germline V lookup: CDR1 MGHRA, CDR2 YSYEKL. This CDR3 is 16 amino acids long. The CDR3, as DNA: TGCGCCAGCAGCCAAGAGGAGGGGGTTAGCAATCAGCCCCAGCATTTT. Its translation is CASSQEEGVSNQPQHF.

This rearrangement joins TRBV2 to TRBJ2-6, with D uncertain. There are 14 residues in the CDR3. From germline, CDR1 is SNHLY and CDR2 FYNNEI. The ends were cut back, 8 bases at V and 4 bases at J, with 12 bases in the middle. DNA for the CDR3: TGTGCCAGCTCGAGAAATTCCGGGGCCAACGTCCTGACTTTC. Translating gives CASSRNSGANVLTF.

V is TRBV30 and J is TRBJ1-1, with D unresolved. Trimming removed 1 base from V and 2 bases from J, with 8 bases in between. CDR1 and CDR2 from the germline V gene are GTSNPN and SVGIG (reference sequence). The CDR3 is 13 residues long. DNA of the CDR3: TGTGCCTGGAGTGCGAAGGGAAACACTGAAGCTTTCTTT. It codes for CAWSAKGNTEAFF.

This chain connects TRBV10-3 to TRBJ1-2; TRBD1 matches at 10 bases. CDR3 length: 13 amino acids. V shed 5 bases, J shed 8 bases, and the junction held 5 bases outside the gene matches. Germline V gene sequence: CDR1 ENHRY, CDR2 SYGVKD. The chain's CDR3 is CAISRGTGEGYTF. The CDR3 region has the DNA TGTGCCATCAGTCGAGGGACAGGGGAAGGCTACACCTTC.

The chain couples TRBV7-2 to TRBJ2-3; tentatively, D is TRBD2 (5 bases). Germline V CDR1 and CDR2: SGHTA, FQGNSA. Trimming pared 5 bases from V and 4 bases from J, leaving 10 bases between. This CDR3 region has 13 residues. The DNA for the CDR3 is TGTGCCAGCAGCGCCACTAGGGCAGATACGCAGTATTTT. This sequence encodes CASSATRADTQYF.

The chain has TRBV7-2 and TRBJ1-1, with D uncertain. This CDR3 region has 15 residues. Germline V gene lookup returns CDR1 SGHTA and CDR2 FQGNSA. Trimming shortened V by 2 bases and J by 4 bases, and 14 bases separated the two germline ends. CDR3: CASSLYRGVGTEAFF. The DNA for the CDR3 is TGTGCCAGCAGCTTATACCGTGGAGTGGGCACTGAAGCTTTCTTT.

This clone appeared once. This chain connects TRBV6-1 to TRBJ1-4; no firm D call. Trimming cost V 2 bases and J 5 bases, with 6 bases left between them. Germline V gene lookup returns CDR1 MNHNS and CDR2 SASEGT. This CDR3 comprises 13 residues. The CDR3 coding sequence is TGTGCCAGCAGTGAACAGTTGAATGAAAAACTGTTTTTT. It translates to CASSEQLNEKLFF.

This clone was detected only once. The V gene is TRBV6-5, the J gene TRBJ1-1, with D possibly matching TRBD1 (6 bases). The CDR3 has 14 residues. Looked up from germline, CDR1 is MNHEY and CDR2 is SVGAGI. V was cut by 7 bases and J by 6 bases, with 18 bases left in between. The CDR3 sequence is CASTPRGGAAEAFF. The CDR3 DNA follows: TGTGCCAGCACCCCCCGAGGGGGGGCAGCTGAAGCTTTCTTT.

The rearrangement joins TRBV10-3 to TRBJ2-7, with 11 bases aligning to TRBD2. CDR1 ENHRY and CDR2 SYGVKD come from the germline V gene. The trim removed 1 base at V and 5 bases at J, leaving 4 bases unmatched. The length of the CDR3 is 15 residues. The CDR3 region is CAISELSLAGDEQYF. CDR3 coding DNA: TGTGCCATCAGTGAGTTATCACTAGCGGGAGACGAGCAGTACTTC.

The genes are TRBV6-5 and TRBJ2-1, with 10 positions matching TRBD2. Germline CDR1 MNHEY, CDR2 SVGAGI. V lost 7 bases to trimming and J lost 5 bases; unmatched junction nucleotides: 2. The CDR3 covers 13 residues. DNA for the CDR3: TGTGCCAGCAACGGACTAGCGGACAATGAGCAGTTCTTC. It is translated as CASNGLADNEQFF.

The chain recombines TRBV27 with TRBJ1-3; tentative D call: TRBD1 (5 bases). V lost 6 bases and J 0 bases, leaving 18 bases between the germline ends. This CDR3 contains 17 residues. Germline lookup yields CDR1 MNHEY and CDR2 SMNVEV (reference sequence). Written as DNA, the CDR3 is TGTGCCAGCAGCCTTACCGGGACTCGAAACTCTGGAAACACCATATATTTT. It codes for CASSLTGTRNSGNTIYF.